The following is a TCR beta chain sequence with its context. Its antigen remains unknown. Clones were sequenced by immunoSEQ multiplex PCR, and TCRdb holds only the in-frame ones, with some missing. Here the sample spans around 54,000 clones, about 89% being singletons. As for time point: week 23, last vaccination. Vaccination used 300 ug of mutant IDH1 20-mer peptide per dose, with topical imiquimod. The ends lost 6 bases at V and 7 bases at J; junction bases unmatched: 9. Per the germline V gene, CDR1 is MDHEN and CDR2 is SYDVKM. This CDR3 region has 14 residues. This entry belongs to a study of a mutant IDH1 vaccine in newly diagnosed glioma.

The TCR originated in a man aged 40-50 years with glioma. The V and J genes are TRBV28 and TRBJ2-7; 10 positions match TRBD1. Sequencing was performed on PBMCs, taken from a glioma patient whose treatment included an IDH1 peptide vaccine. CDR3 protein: CASSSGTGVREQYF. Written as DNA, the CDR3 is TGTGCCAGCAGCTCCGGGACAGGGGTAAGAGAGCAGTACTTC.